This T cell receptor beta chain comes out of a study of CD8 T cells in ankylosing spondylitis. Overall study findings and caveats: In ankylosing spondylitis blood, a motif of roughly 8 highly homologous TCR beta variants appeared characteristic. In ankylosing spondylitis patients, matched synovial fluid reportedly showed significant enrichment of disease-linked clones.

The CDR3 loop spans 16 amino acids. Losses at the gene ends were 3 bases for V and 0 bases for J; bases not matched to a gene: 3. Looked up from germline, CDR1 is LGHDT and CDR2 is YNNKEL (reference sequence). As the method for making TCR beta libraries, quantitative 5'-RACE with molecular barcodes was used. TCRdb ran MiXCR on the 5' RACE reads and lists one entry per CDR3 protein. The sample includes more than 300,000 distinct CDR3 sequences, approximately 8.2% of them seen just once. This clonotype was detected only a few times. Its specificity is unknown. The J gene is TRBJ2-2, the V gene TRBV3-1, with 8 bases lining up with TRBD2. The receptor comes from a male donor with ankylosing spondylitis. Sequenced material: blood, either unsorted or a sorted T cell fraction (not recorded which). CDR3 residues: CASSQVAGTNTGELFF. As DNA, the CDR3 is TGTGCCAGCAGCCAGGTAGCGGGAACGAACACCGGGGAGCTGTTTTTT. The entire variable domain, with the rest obtained from reference TRBV3-1 and TRBJ2-2, is as follows: DTAVSQTPKYLVTQMGNDKSIKCEQNLGHDTMYWYKQDSKKFLKIMFSYNNKELIINETVPNRFSPKSPDKAHLNLHINSLELGDSAVYFCASSQVAGTNTGELFFGEGSRLTVL.